The 12 T cell receptor beta chains presented below share a single source sample, sequenced in a study of T cell responses to AZD1222 COVID-19 vaccine. The table came from immunoSEQ multiplex PCR; TCRdb's copy has only in-frame clones and leaves some out. There are 90,000 to 130,000 clones in the sample; 86% occur only once, and approximately 3.3% lies in the top ten. Sequenced material: peripheral blood, taken on day 0 of AZD1222 vaccination. These TCRs come from an adult in good health.

This chain links TRBV23-1 with TRBJ2-7; 8 bases are shared with TRBD1. TRBV23-1 is an ORF, with its function uncertain. The CDR3 loop spans 14 amino acids. J gave up 4 bases and V 6 bases, and 8 bases lay outside the gene matches. In DNA, the CDR3 is TGCGCCAGCAGCAGGACAGGGAAGACTTACGAGCAGTACTTC. Protein product: CASSRTGKTYEQYF.

The table lists this clone with a few counts. This chain joins TRBV27 and TRBJ1-5; 7 bases agree with TRBD1. Trimming removed 9 bases from V and 0 bases from J; junction bases left unmatched: 5. The germline V gene encodes CDR1 MNHEY and CDR2 SMNVEV (reference sequence). CDR3 size: 14 residues. The CDR3: CASRQGYSNQPQHF. CDR3 nucleotides: TGTGCCAGTCGACAGGGTTATAGCAATCAGCCCCAGCATTTT.

The chain recombines TRBV5-5 with TRBJ2-2; TRBD1 matches 11 bases. Per germline, CDR1 SGHKS and CDR2 YYEKEE (reference sequence). V shed 4 bases, J shed 4 bases, and the junction held 6 bases outside the gene matches. The CDR3 has 16 amino acids. The CDR3 DNA is TGTGCCAGCAGCCTCGGACAGGGGGCGGGCACCGGGGAGCTGTTTTTT. Translated, it gives CASSLGQGAGTGELFF.

J is TRBJ1-4 and V is TRBV14, with no clear D. Germline CDR1 SGHDN, CDR2 FVKESK. CDR3 length: 12 residues. The V gene lost 6 bases and the J gene lost 8 bases, with 10 bases spanning the gap. This CDR3 reads CASSHTTEKLFF. The CDR3 DNA reads TGTGCCAGCAGTCACACCACGGAAAAACTGTTTTTT.

The rearrangement joins TRBV5-1 to TRBJ2-5; D is unresolved. Trimming cost V 3 bases and J 2 bases, with 2 bases left between them. The length of the CDR3 is 11 residues. Germline-derived CDR1 and CDR2 are SGHRS and YFSETQ. The CDR3 reads CASSSQETQYF. The CDR3 nucleotides are TGCGCCAGCAGCTCGCAAGAGACCCAGTACTTC.

This rearrangement joins TRBV7-9 to TRBJ2-7; the match to TRBD1 covers 7 bases. The V segment lost 8 bases and the J segment 2 bases; nucleotides outside the gene matches: 3. Germline CDR1 reads SEHNR; CDR2 reads FQNEAQ (reference sequence). The CDR3 extends over 12 amino acids. CDR3 loop: CASSRGTYEQYF. DNA for the CDR3: TGTGCCAGCTCCAGGGGGACCTACGAGCAGTACTTC. Full variable domain (rest looked up from reference TRBV7-9 and TRBJ2-7): DTGVSQNPRHKITKRGQNVTFRCDPISEHNRLYWYRQTLGQGPEFLTYFQNEAQLEKSRLLSDRFSAERPKGSFSTLEIQRTEQGDSAMYLCASSRGTYEQYFGPGTRLTVT.

V and J are TRBV11-3 and TRBJ2-1; D uncertain. V was cut by 0 bases and J by 8 bases, with 8 bases left in between. This CDR3 has 13 amino acids. Germline V gene data show CDR1 as SGHNT and CDR2 as YENEEA. Here the CDR3 DNA reads TGTGCCAGCAGCTTAGATCTAGACCATGAGCAGTTCTTC. It codes for CASSLDLDHEQFF.

This rearrangement joins TRBV9 to TRBJ2-1; D perhaps matches TRBD1 (6 bases). In germline, CDR1 is SGDLS, CDR2 YYNGEE. The CDR3 loop spans 15 amino acids. Trimming pared 0 bases from V and 2 bases from J, leaving 9 bases between. The CDR3 is CASSVGQGTYNEQFF. CDR3 nucleotides: TGTGCCAGCAGCGTAGGGCAGGGGACCTACAATGAGCAGTTCTTC.

This chain connects TRBV6-1 to TRBJ1-4, with a weak D call TRBD1 (5 bases). This CDR3 contains 15 residues. V was pared by 1 base and J by 5 bases, with 11 bases between. The germline V gene has CDR1 MNHNS and CDR2 SASEGT. The CDR3 protein is CASSEGMTENEKLFF. CDR3 nucleotides: TGTGCCAGCAGTGAAGGTATGACAGAGAATGAAAAACTGTTTTTT.

The chain combines TRBV7-2 with TRBJ2-1; 11 bases are a match to TRBD2. This CDR3 is built from 15 residues. Germline-derived CDR1 and CDR2 are SGHTA and FQGNSA. The trim removed 10 bases at V and 0 bases at J, leaving 5 bases unmatched. CDR3 coding DNA: TGTGCCACACGGCTAGCGGGGGGCTCCTACAATGAGCAGTTCTTC. Translation gives CATRLAGGSYNEQFF.

The J gene is TRBJ2-7, the V gene TRBV6-5; possible D gene TRBD1, 6 bases. CDR3 length: 13 amino acids. Trimming cost V 2 bases and J 6 bases, with 11 bases left between them. Germline V gene lookup returns CDR1 MNHEY and CDR2 SVGAGI. CDR3 bases: TGTGCCAGCAGTTACGTTGTGGGGGCCGAGCAGTACTTC. Translated, it gives CASSYVVGAEQYF.

In this sample, this clone turned up once. The V and J genes are TRBV11-2 and TRBJ1-3; 9 bases map to TRBD1. CDR1 and CDR2 from the germline V gene are SGHAT and FQNNGV. Trimming took 5 bases from V and 4 from J; bases not matched to a gene: 3. This CDR3 contains 14 residues. CDR3 coding DNA: TGTGCCAGCAGCCAGGGGACAGGGGGAAACACCATATATTTT. Protein product: CASSQGTGGNTIYF.